Here is one TCR beta chain with its context. This entry comes from a study of blood T cell repertoires in COVID-19. Across the whole study: Samples came from the United States, Italy and Spain, spanning acute and convalescent COVID-19.

The protocol was immunoSEQ multiplex PCR, while the TCRdb copy is restricted to in-frame clones and leaves out a portion. The sample contains around 140,000 clones, more than 60% of which appear only once. The CDR3 consists of 18 residues. Germline lookup yields CDR1 MNHNS and CDR2 SASEGT. V lost 0 bases, J lost 3 bases, and 8 bases stayed unmatched. The TCR originated in a man aged 50-59 years with acute or convalescent COVID-19. V and J are TRBV6-1 and TRBJ2-3; 11 nucleotides match TRBD2. Input material: peripheral blood. Here the CDR3 reads CASSEALSGGAWTDTQYF. In DNA form, the CDR3 reads TGTGCCAGCAGTGAAGCGCTTAGCGGGGGGGCCTGGACAGATACGCAGTATTTT.